This entry concerns a single T cell receptor (beta chain). Antigen specificity is unknown. Each donor was healthy, and each was a bone marrow donor. Primers for the PCR totalled 60 Vbeta and 13 Jbeta. Data came from immunoSEQ multiplex PCR; TCRdb stores just in-frame clones and leaves some out. This table holds some 100,000 clones, roughly 70% found once. The data derive from a study of cytomegalovirus exposure and HLA in healthy donors. From germline, CDR1 is LGHNT and CDR2 FRNRAP. After removal of 7 bases from V and 3 bases from J, the junction contained 5 bases not matched to a gene. The CDR3 contains 14 residues. Study results and limitations: Overall, approximately 180 TCR beta chains were annotated as cytomegalovirus-associated.

The J gene is TRBJ2-2, the V gene TRBV12-5; 7 bases agree with TRBD1. The clonotype originates from a woman between 50 and 59 years old in good health and CMV-seropositive. Sequencing input: PBMCs. The CDR3 here is CASARTGHTGELFF. CDR3 nucleotide sequence: TGTGCTAGTGCTCGGACAGGACACACCGGGGAGCTGTTTTTT. The complete variable domain, with remaining parts taken from reference TRBV12-5 and TRBJ2-2, reads DARVTQTPRHKVTEMGQEVTMRCQPILGHNTVFWYRQTMMQGLELLAYFRNRAPLDDSGMPKDRFSAEMPDATLATLKIQPSEPRDSAVYFCASARTGHTGELFFGEGSRLTVL.